This T cell receptor beta chain stems from a study of blood T cell repertoires in COVID-19. In the study overall: Sites in the United States, Italy and Spain provided acute and convalescent COVID-19 samples. PBMCs, B-cell-depleted T cells, or T cells were the source of the cDNA or gDNA that made up the material.

Comment on this clone: The sample carries other DNA sequences with the same CDR3.

In the authors' methods: For nucleated cells, counts were estimated from reference gene primer amplification. TCRdb's copy holds only in-frame clones and misses some; the assay was immunoSEQ multiplex PCR. Clonal size and the V and J genes are those of that table, whereas D and trimming came from the DNA. The top ten hold 6.5% to 9% of the sample, which has some 70,000 clones, around 86% seen once. This CDR3 comprises 16 residues. Trimming at V came to 3 bases and at J to 7 bases, leaving 13 bases not matched to a gene. Per the germline V gene, CDR1 is MRHNA and CDR2 is SNTAGT. The chain recombines TRBV6-4 with TRBJ2-7; 9 bases fit TRBD2. The clonotype comes from a man aged 25-40 years with acute or convalescent COVID-19. The sample consisted of peripheral blood. In DNA, the CDR3 is TGTGCCAGCAGTGATTTATTAGCGGGAGTATGGAATGAGCAGTACTTC. Translating gives CASSDLLAGVWNEQYF.